One and the same sample provided the 9 T cell receptor beta chains below, sequenced in a study of T-cell reconstitution after alpha-beta-depleted transplantation in children. Unique molecular identifiers were incorporated when the TCRbeta library was constructed. A single record per CDR3 protein comes from TCRdb applying MiXCR to the PCR reads. The sample shows some 600,000 distinct CDR3 sequences, around 17% of them seen only once. The material was PBMCs from the stem cell graft donor, obtained from the stem cell graft. Receptor source: a human donor who donated a stem cell graft to a child with acute myeloid leukemia.

This clonotype was recorded at least ten times. The chain couples TRBV12-3 or TRBV12-4 to TRBJ2-4, with D unclear. V lost 7 bases and J lost 6, with 16 bases in between. This CDR3 spans 14 amino acids. The CDR3 loop reads CASNQHQKRNIQYF. CDR3 DNA: TGTGCCAGCAACCAGCACCAGAAGAGAAACATTCAGTACTTC.

The chain carries TRBV27 and TRBJ2-1; D is uncertain. The CDR3 has 13 residues. CDR1 and CDR2 (germline): MNHEY, SMNVEV (reference sequence). V was pared by 7 bases and J by 0 bases, with 7 bases between. Written as DNA, the CDR3 is TGTGCCAGCAAACCAAGCTCCTACAATGAGCAGTTCTTC. This gives the protein CASKPSSYNEQFF.

This clonotype was counted only a few times. The rearrangement links TRBV7-6 to TRBJ1-5, with D unresolved. Germline V gene data show CDR1 as SGHVS and CDR2 as FNYEAQ. Trimming shortened V by 0 bases and J by 5 bases, and 5 bases separated the two germline ends. This CDR3 contains 13 residues. The CDR3 coding sequence is TGTGCCAGCAGCTTAGCTGGCTATCAGCCCCAGCATTTT. Its translation is CASSLAGYQPQHF. Filled out from reference TRBV7-6 and TRBJ1-5, the complete variable domain reads GAGVSQSPRYKVTKRGQDVALRCDPISGHVSLYWYRQALGQGPEFLTYFNYEAQQDKSGLPNDRFSAERPEGSISTLTIQRTEQRDSAMYRCASSLAGYQPQHFGDGTRLSIL.

The chain has TRBV20-1 and TRBJ2-4, with D perhaps matching TRBD1 (5 bases). This CDR3 region has 15 residues. V dropped 0 bases and J dropped 3 bases, with 12 bases sitting between them. In germline, CDR1 is DFQATT, CDR2 SNEGSKA (reference sequence). CDR3 DNA: TGCAGTGCTAGAGAAGGGGCAGGGATCAAAAACATTCAGTACTTC. This gives the protein CSAREGAGIKNIQYF.

V and J are TRBV20-1 and TRBJ2-1, with TRBD2 matching 9 bases. The germline V gene has CDR1 DFQATT and CDR2 SNEGSKA (reference sequence). This CDR3 contains 18 residues. The V and J ends lost 4 bases and 0 bases, in that order; junction bases with no gene match: 13. CDR3 region: CSAMAGGLSLSSYNEQFF. The CDR3 DNA follows: TGCAGTGCTATGGCGGGGGGGTTAAGCCTGAGCTCCTACAATGAGCAGTTCTTC.

The gene calls are TRBV4-1 and TRBJ1-1, with D maybe TRBD1 (5 bases). The germline V gene has CDR1 MGHRA and CDR2 YSYEKL. The CDR3 sequence is 15 residues long. Deletions cut 0 bases from V and 5 bases from J, with 13 bases between. CDR3 in amino acids: CASSQDGGLGTEAFF. The CDR3 DNA sequence: TGCGCCAGCAGCCAAGACGGGGGGTTGGGGACTGAAGCTTTCTTT.

On this clonotype: Since a much larger clone is just one base distant, this may be a read error. The chain combines TRBV7-9 with TRBJ2-1; 9 nucleotides match TRBD1. V lost 5 bases and J lost 5; bases outside the gene matches: 7. The V gene's germline CDR1 is SEHNR and CDR2 FQNEAQ (reference sequence). The CDR3 spans 15 residues. CDR3 loop: CASSGPGTGNNEQFF. The CDR3 bases are TGTGCCAGCAGCGGTCCCGGGACAGGGAACAATGAGCAGTTCTTC.

This clonotype was seen more than once but under ten times. The J gene is TRBJ1-5, the V gene TRBV20-1, with D possibly matching TRBD1 (5 bases). CDR3 size: 15 residues. Germline values: CDR1 DFQATT, CDR2 SNEGSKA (reference sequence). The V gene lost 5 bases and the J gene lost 0 bases, with 14 bases spanning the gap. The CDR3 DNA sequence: TGCAGTGCTGCCCCGGGGGGGGTTAGCAATCAGCCCCAGCATTTT. Its protein product is CSAAPGGVSNQPQHF.

This clonotype was counted only a few times. J is TRBJ2-7 and V is TRBV20-1; 7 bases map to TRBD1. The ends lost 6 bases at V and 4 bases at J; junction bases unmatched: 15. CDR1 and CDR2 (germline): DFQATT, SNEGSKA (reference sequence). The CDR3 length is 15 residues. The CDR3 bases are TGCAGTGCCCTAAGAGGGGACAGTGGGGGATACGAGCAGTACTTC. It is translated as CSALRGDSGGYEQYF.